This T cell receptor (beta chain) was recovered during a study of metastatic and nonmetastatic thyroid tumors. Study-level information: Repertoire data that came from the blood and tumor or nodule tissue of malignant and benign thyroid patients were compared.

About this clone itself: What it recognizes is unknown.

There were no patients who had received any treatment before thyroid surgery. This CDR3 has 13 amino acids. The germline gives CDR1 MNHEY, CDR2 SMNVEV (reference sequence). V was clipped by 6 bases and J by 4 bases, with 11 bases between them. Study results and limitations: Significantly higher TCR beta diversity was reportedly seen in malignant thyroid tumors than benign nodules, in blood and tumor.

Authors' analysis steps: A distant-metastasis classifier for papillary thyroid cancer was built using CDR3 differences across clinicopathological groups. TCRdb redid the clone calls on the PCR reads using MiXCR. The V and J calls reflect TCRdb's pipeline rather than the authors' work. The table records 2,500 to 3,000 clones, about a quarter of them present only once. This receptor was taken from a female donor with papillary thyroid cancer or a benign thyroid nodule (not recorded which). Some clones in this sample may be carry-over from other donors' samples. The chain is built from TRBV27 and TRBJ2-3; maybe TRBD2 (5 bases). The sample was tumor tissue. The CDR3 spells CASRPSGADTQYF. The CDR3 nucleotides are TGTGCCAGCAGGCCTTCCGGGGCAGATACGCAGTATTTT.